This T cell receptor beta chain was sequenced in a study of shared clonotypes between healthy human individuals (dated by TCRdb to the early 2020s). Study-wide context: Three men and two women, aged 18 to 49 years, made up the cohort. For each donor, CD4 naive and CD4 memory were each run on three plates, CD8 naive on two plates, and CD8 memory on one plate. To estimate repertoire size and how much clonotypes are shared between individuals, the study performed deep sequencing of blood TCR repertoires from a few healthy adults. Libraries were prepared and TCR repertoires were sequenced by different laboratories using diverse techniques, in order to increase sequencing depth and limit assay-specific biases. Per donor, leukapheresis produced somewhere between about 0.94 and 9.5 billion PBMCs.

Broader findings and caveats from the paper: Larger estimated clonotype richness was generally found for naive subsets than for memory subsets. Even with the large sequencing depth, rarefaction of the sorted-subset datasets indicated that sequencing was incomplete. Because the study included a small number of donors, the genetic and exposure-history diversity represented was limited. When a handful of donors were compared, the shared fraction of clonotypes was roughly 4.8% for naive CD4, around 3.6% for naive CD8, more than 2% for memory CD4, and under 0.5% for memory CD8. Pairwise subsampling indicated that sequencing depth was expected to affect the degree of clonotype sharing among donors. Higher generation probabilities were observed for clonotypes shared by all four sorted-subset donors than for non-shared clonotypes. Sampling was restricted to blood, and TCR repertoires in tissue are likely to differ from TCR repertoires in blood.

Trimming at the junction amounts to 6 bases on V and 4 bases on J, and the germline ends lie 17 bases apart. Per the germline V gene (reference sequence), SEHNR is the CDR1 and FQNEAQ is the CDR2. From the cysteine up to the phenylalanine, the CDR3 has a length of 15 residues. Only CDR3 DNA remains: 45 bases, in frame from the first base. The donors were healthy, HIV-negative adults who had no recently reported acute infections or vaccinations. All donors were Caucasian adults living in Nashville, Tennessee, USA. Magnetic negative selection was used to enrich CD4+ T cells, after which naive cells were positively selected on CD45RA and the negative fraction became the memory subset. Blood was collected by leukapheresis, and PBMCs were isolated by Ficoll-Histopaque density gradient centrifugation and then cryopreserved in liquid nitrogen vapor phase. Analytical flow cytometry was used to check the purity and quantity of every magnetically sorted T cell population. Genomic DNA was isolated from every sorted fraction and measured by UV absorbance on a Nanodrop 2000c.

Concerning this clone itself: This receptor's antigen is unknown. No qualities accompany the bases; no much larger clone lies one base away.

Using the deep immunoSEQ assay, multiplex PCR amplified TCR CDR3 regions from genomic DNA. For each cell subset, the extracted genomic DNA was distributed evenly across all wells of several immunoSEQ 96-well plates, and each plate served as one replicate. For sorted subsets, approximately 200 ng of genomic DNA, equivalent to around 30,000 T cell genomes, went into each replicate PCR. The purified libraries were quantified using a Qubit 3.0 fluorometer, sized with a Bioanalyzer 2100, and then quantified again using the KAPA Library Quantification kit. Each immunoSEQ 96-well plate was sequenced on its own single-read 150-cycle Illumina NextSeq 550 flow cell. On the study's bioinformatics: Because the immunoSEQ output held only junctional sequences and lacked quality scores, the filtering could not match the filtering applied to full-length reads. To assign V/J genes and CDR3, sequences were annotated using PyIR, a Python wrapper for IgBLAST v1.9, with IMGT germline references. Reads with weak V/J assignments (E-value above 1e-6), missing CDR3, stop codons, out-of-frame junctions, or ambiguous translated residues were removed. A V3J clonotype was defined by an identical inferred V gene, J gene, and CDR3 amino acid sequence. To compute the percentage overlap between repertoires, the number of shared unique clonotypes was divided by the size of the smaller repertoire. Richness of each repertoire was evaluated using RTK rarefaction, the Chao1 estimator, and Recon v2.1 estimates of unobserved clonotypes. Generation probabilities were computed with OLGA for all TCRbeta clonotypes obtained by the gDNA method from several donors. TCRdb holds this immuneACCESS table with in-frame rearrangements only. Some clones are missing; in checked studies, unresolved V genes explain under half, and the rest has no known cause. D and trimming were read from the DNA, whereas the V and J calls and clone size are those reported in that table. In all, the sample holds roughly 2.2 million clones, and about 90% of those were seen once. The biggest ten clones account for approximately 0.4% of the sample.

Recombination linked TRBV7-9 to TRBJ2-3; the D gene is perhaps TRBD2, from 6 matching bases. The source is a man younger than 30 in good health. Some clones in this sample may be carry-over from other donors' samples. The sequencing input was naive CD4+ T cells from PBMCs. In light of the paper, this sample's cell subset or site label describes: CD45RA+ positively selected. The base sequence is TGTGCCAGCAGGCGGGGCAGCCTAGAGGCAGATACGCAGTATTTT. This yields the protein CASRRGSLEADTQYF.